This T cell receptor beta chain was captured by sequencing in a study of OX40 agonist ivuxolimab in advanced cancers. Study in general: Administration of intravenous ivuxolimab to patients occurred every 2 weeks at 0.01 to 10 mg/kg.

This clone was seen more than once but under ten times. Only in-frame clones appear in the TCRdb table, and some are missing; sequencing was by immunoSEQ multiplex PCR. The sample shows nearly 80,000 clones, 84% of them seen only once. This CDR3 region has 14 residues. CDR1 and CDR2 from the germline V gene are SEHNR and FQNEAQ (reference sequence). V lost 5 bases and J lost 4, with 14 bases in between. The specimen comprised CD4+ or CD8+ T cells sorted from blood, sampled in a trial of the OX40 agonist ivuxolimab. This receptor was identified in an adult with an advanced solid tumor such as melanoma, head and neck, liver or kidney cancer. The chain has TRBV7-9 and TRBJ1-2; D unresolved. CDR3 DNA sequence: TGTGCCAGCAGCCCGATGGTGTTCAGCTATGGCTACACCTTC. It specifies CASSPMVFSYGYTF.